Listed here are 18 T cell receptor beta chains from one sample, sequenced in a study of blood T cell repertoires in COVID-19. The table came from immunoSEQ multiplex PCR; TCRdb's copy has only in-frame clones and leaves some out. The data hold over 200,000 clones, with under 90% observed a single time. The specimen sequenced was peripheral blood. Receptor source: a man between 60 and 75 years old who had recovered from COVID-19.

V and J are TRBV27 and TRBJ2-7; 12 nucleotides match TRBD2. V lost 6 bases to trimming and J lost 6 bases; unmatched junction nucleotides: 9. Germline V CDR1 and CDR2: MNHEY, SMNVEV (reference sequence). This CDR3 region has 15 residues. In DNA, the CDR3 is TGTGCCAGCAGGCCTAGCGGGGGGGCCGGTTCCGAGCAGTACTTC. This translates into CASRPSGGAGSEQYF.

The rearrangement uses TRBV5-4 and TRBJ2-7, with 7 bases identical to TRBD2. Germline trimming cut 2 bases from V and 2 bases from J; bases unmatched to any gene: 7. The CDR3 is 15 amino acids. CDR1 SGHNT and CDR2 YYREEE come from the germline V gene (reference sequence). The CDR3 DNA reads TGTGCCAGCAGCTTTTCGGGACTAACTCCCTACGAGCAGTACTTC. Protein sequence: CASSFSGLTPYEQYF.

This chain joins TRBV6-6 and TRBJ1-1; 7 nucleotides align to TRBD1. Losses at the gene ends were 6 bases for V and 6 bases for J; bases not matched to a gene: 7. CDR1 is MNHNY and CDR2 is SVGAGI in the germline V gene (reference sequence). This CDR3 has 13 amino acids. The CDR3 sequence: CASSETGKSEAFF. In DNA form, the CDR3 reads TGTGCCAGCAGCGAGACAGGGAAGTCTGAAGCTTTCTTT.

The J gene is TRBJ2-7, the V gene TRBV3-1 (or the pseudogene TRBV3-2); 8 nucleotides agree with TRBD2. Per the germline V gene, CDR1 is LGHDT and CDR2 is YNNKEL (reference sequence). The CDR3 has 14 amino acids. V shed 5 bases, J shed 2 bases, and the junction held 5 bases outside the gene matches. The CDR3 sequence: CASSSSGGAYEQYF. The CDR3 region has the DNA TGTGCCAGCAGCTCCTCGGGAGGGGCCTACGAGCAGTACTTC.

The CDR3, as DNA: TGTGCCAGCACTTTCAGGGCAGATACGCAGTATTTT. Amino acid sequence: CASTFRADTQYF. This rearrangement joins TRBV6-6 to TRBJ2-3; maybe TRBD1 (5 bases). Trimming pared 7 bases from V and 4 bases from J, leaving 9 bases between. The CDR3 covers 12 residues. The germline gives CDR1 MNHNY, CDR2 SVGAGI (reference sequence).

The chain employs TRBV5-4 and TRBJ1-2; 7 nucleotides line up with TRBD1. CDR1 and CDR2 (germline): SGHNT, YYREEE (reference sequence). V dropped 0 bases and J dropped 4; count of bases not matched to a gene: 6. The CDR3 runs to 15 residues. The CDR3 DNA reads as TGTGCCAGCAGCTTGGGTGAGGGGGCCATCTATGGCTACACCTTC. Translation gives CASSLGEGAIYGYTF.

The chain has TRBV15 and TRBJ1-4; D is uncertain. The germline V gene encodes CDR1 LNHNV and CDR2 YYDKDF (reference sequence). With 0 bases removed from V and 3 bases from J, the gap between germline ends came to 8 bases. CDR3 size: 15 residues. Written as DNA, the CDR3 is TGTGCCACCAGCAGAGATAGGCAGGCTAATGAAAAACTGTTTTTT. Its protein product is CATSRDRQANEKLFF.

The CDR3 reads CASSLTSGTYEQYF. CDR3 bases: TGTGCCAGCAGCTTAACTTCAGGGACCTACGAGCAGTACTTC. V gene TRBV7-2 combines with J gene TRBJ2-7; D possibly corresponds to TRBD1 (5 bases). The germline CDR1 and CDR2 sequences are SGHTA and FQGNSA. The CDR3 is 14 amino acids. With 2 bases removed from V and 2 bases from J, the gap between germline ends came to 10 bases. Drawing the rest from reference TRBV7-2 and TRBJ2-7, the complete variable domain is GAGVSQSPSNKVTEKGKDVELRCDPISGHTALYWYRQSLGQGLEFLIYFQGNSAPDKSGLPSDRFSAERTGGSVSTLTIQRTQQEDSAVYLCASSLTSGTYEQYFGPGTRLTVT.

The table lists this clone with a count of one. The gene calls are TRBV27 and TRBJ1-2; D is possibly TRBD1 (5 bases). Germline CDR1 is MNHEY and CDR2 is SMNVEV (reference sequence). The CDR3 runs to 13 residues. Trimming removed 4 bases at V and 4 bases at J, with 10 bases between. The CDR3 DNA is TGTGCCAGCAGTTCAGGGTTTGGCTATGGCTACACCTTC. Encoded protein: CASSSGFGYGYTF.

This chain connects TRBV28 to TRBJ1-2; D possibly corresponds to TRBD1 (5 bases). V gave up 9 bases and J gave up 4 bases, with 18 bases separating them. There are 14 residues in the CDR3. Germline CDR1 reads MDHEN; CDR2 reads SYDVKM. The CDR3 DNA reads as TGTGCCAGTGTTTCATGGCAGGGCGGCTATGGCTACACCTTC. Residues: CASVSWQGGYGYTF.

The J gene is TRBJ2-7, the V gene TRBV6-4; TRBD1 matches at 11 bases. Germline CDR1 and CDR2: MRHNA and SNTAGT. V trimming: 0 bases; J trimming: 0 bases; junction bases outside the gene matches: 4. The CDR3 has 17 amino acids. The CDR3 DNA is TGTGCCAGCAGTGACTCGGGGGGACAGGGGGTCTCCTACGAGCAGTACTTC. Translated: CASSDSGGQGVSYEQYF.

V is TRBV27 and J is TRBJ2-7; D perhaps matches TRBD1 (5 bases). V was clipped by 4 bases and J by 3 bases, with 19 bases between them. The CDR3 length is 16 residues. The germline CDR1 and CDR2 sequences are MNHEY and SMNVEV (reference sequence). The CDR3 DNA reads as TGTGCCAGCAGTTCTCCTCCGGGCCGACAGATCTACGAGCAGTACTTC. It specifies CASSSPPGRQIYEQYF.

The gene calls are TRBV5-1 and TRBJ1-1; TRBD1 might be the D (5 bases). Germline V gene data show CDR1 as SGHRS and CDR2 as YFSETQ. The CDR3 has 14 residues. The V and J ends lost 0 bases and 2 bases respectively, with 8 bases between them. In DNA form, the CDR3 reads TGCGCCAGCAGCTTGGAGGGACTAAACACTGAAGCTTTCTTT. It translates to CASSLEGLNTEAFF.

This clone was counted at least ten times. The chain recombines TRBV5-1 with TRBJ2-7, with 9 bases lining up with TRBD1. The CDR3 is 15 amino acids. J lost 3 bases, V lost 4 bases, and 8 bases had no gene match. CDR1 SGHRS and CDR2 YFSETQ come from the germline V gene. For the CDR3, the DNA is TGCGCCAGCAGCCCCCATGTGGGACAGGGCTACGAGCAGTACTTC. It yields the protein CASSPHVGQGYEQYF. The full variable domain, in which reference TRBV5-1 and TRBJ2-7 provide the parts outside the CDR3, is KAGVTQTPRYLIKTRGQQVTLSCSPISGHRSVSWYQQTPGQGLQFLFEYFSETQRNKGNFPGRFSGRQFSNSRSEMNVSTLELGDSALYLCASSPHVGQGYEQYFGPGTRLTVT.

This clone was seen a few times. The chain is built from TRBV5-6 and TRBJ2-4; 8 bases line up with TRBD1. J was trimmed by 1 base and V by 1 base; bases with no gene match: 4. Germline CDR1 and CDR2: SGHDT and YYEEEE. CDR3 size: 16 residues. The CDR3 DNA reads TGTGCCAGCAGCTTGACAGGGGGGTTCGCCAAAAACATTCAGTACTTC. This sequence encodes CASSLTGGFAKNIQYF.

Comment on this clone: Other DNA variants within this sample encode the same CDR3. The chain carries TRBV6-5 and TRBJ2-5, with 7 nucleotides matching TRBD1. The V gene's germline CDR1 is MNHEY and CDR2 SVGAGI. The CDR3 loop spans 14 amino acids. Trimming took 0 bases from V and 5 from J; bases not matched to a gene: 3. The CDR3: CASSYSRGQETQYF. The CDR3 nucleotides read TGTGCCAGCAGTTACTCTAGGGGGCAGGAGACCCAGTACTTC.

The V gene is TRBV27, the J gene TRBJ2-7, with 7 bases matching TRBD2. CDR1 and CDR2 (germline): MNHEY, SMNVEV (reference sequence). The CDR3 totals 13 residues. V was clipped by 8 bases and J by 5 bases; unmatched bases: 9. CDR3 sequence: CASGASGGNEQYF. The DNA for the CDR3 is TGTGCCAGCGGAGCTTCGGGAGGCAACGAGCAGTACTTC.

V usage is TRBV4-3 and J usage is TRBJ2-3; D unresolved. CDR3 length: 18 residues. CDR1 and CDR2 from the germline V gene are LGHNA and YSLEER. V shed 0 bases and J shed 0 bases, with 16 bases lying between them. CDR3 in amino acids: CASSQDWREDRSTDTQYF. The CDR3, as DNA: TGCGCCAGCAGCCAAGATTGGCGAGAGGATCGTAGCACAGATACGCAGTATTTT.